This TCR beta chain emerged from a study of identifying expanded T cells in peripheral blood. The study, taken as a whole, reports: Across healthy donors, higher total template counts meant significantly greater approximately two-week count variance.

V shed 1 base, J shed 3 bases, and the junction held 0 bases outside the gene matches. The germline V gene has CDR1 SQVTM and CDR2 ANQGSEA. This CDR3 is built from 13 residues. Note on this clone: What it binds is unknown. The sample carries other DNA sequences with the same CDR3.

The assay was immunoSEQ multiplex PCR, and TCRdb's table has in-frame clones only and misses some. The sample contains 100,000 to 150,000 clones, less than 90% of which appear only once. Sequencing was carried out using blood. The clonotype originates from a person aged 18 to 70 in good health. The rearrangement uses TRBV29-1 and TRBJ2-1; 7 nucleotides match TRBD2. CDR3 DNA sequence: TGCAGCGTTGAAGGGACTAGCTACAATGAGCAGTTCTTC. Amino acid sequence: CSVEGTSYNEQFF.